This T cell receptor beta chain is drawn from a study of blood T cell repertoires in COVID-19. Study information: Sites in the United States, Italy and Spain provided acute and convalescent COVID-19 samples. The cDNA or gDNA used as material had been derived from T cells, B-cell-depleted T cells, or PBMCs.

Study processing details: Scientists estimated how many nucleated cells there were by amplifying reference gene primers. Data came from immunoSEQ multiplex PCR; TCRdb stores just in-frame clones and leaves some out. D and trimming were read from the DNA, whereas the V and J calls and clone size are those reported in that table. In the table there are tens of thousands of clones, about 70% of which are singletons. V lost 10 bases, J lost 0 bases, and 10 bases lay in between. CDR3 length equals 12 residues. CDR1 and CDR2 (germline): MNHNY, SVGAGI (reference sequence). V is TRBV6-6 and J is TRBJ2-7; no definite D call. The specimen sequenced was peripheral blood. This sequence originates from a woman between 65 and 79 years old with acute or convalescent COVID-19. This CDR3 is CATHRSSYEQYF. The CDR3 DNA reads as TGTGCCACCCATAGGAGCTCCTACGAGCAGTACTTC.